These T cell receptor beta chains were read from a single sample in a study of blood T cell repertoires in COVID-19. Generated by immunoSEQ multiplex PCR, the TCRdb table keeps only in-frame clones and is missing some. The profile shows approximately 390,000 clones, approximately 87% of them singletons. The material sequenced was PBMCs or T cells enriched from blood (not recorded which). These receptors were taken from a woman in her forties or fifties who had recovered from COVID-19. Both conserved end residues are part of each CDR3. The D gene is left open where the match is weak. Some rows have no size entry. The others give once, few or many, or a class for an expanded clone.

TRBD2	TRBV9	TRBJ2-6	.	TGTGCCAGCAGCGTAGGGTTAGCGGGCTACTCTGGGGCCAACGTCCTGACTTTC	CASSVGLAGYSGANVLTF
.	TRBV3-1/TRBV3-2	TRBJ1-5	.	TGTGCCAGCAGCCAAGGTTGGGGCCCTAGGGAGCCCCAGCATTTT	CASSQGWGPREPQHF
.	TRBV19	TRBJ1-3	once	TGTGCCAGTAAAGCCGGGTCCTCCACTGGAAACACCATATATTTT	CASKAGSSTGNTIYF
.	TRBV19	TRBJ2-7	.	TGTGCCAGTAGTCCCGTCCGAAGTGCGGCCTACGAGCAGTACTTC	CASSPVRSAAYEQYF
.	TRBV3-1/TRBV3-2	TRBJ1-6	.	TGTGCCAGCAGCCAAGTCGGGGGTTCACCCCTCCACTTT	CASSQVGGSPLHF
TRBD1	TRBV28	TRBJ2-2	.	TGTGCCAGCAGTGGACAGGGAATAACCGGGGAGCTGTTTTTT	CASSGQGITGELFF
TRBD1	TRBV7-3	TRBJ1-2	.	TGTGCCAGCAGCCCGACAGGGCTGACTAACTATGGCTACACCTTC	CASSPTGLTNYGYTF
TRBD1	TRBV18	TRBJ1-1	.	TGTGCCAGCTCACCTTCAACGACAGGGGCTGAAGCTTTCTTT	CASSPSTTGAEAFF
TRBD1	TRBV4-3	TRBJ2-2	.	TGCGCCAGCAGCCGGGACAGGGGGGCCGGGGAGCTGTTTTTT	CASSRDRGAGELFF
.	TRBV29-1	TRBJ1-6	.	TGCAGCGTCAAGACAGAAGTTAATTCACCCCTCCACTTT	CSVKTEVNSPLHF
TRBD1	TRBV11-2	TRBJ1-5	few	TGTGCCAGCAGCTCCGACAGGGGTTGGAATCAGCCCCAGCATTTT	CASSSDRGWNQPQHF
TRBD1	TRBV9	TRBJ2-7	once	TGTGCCAGCAGCCAAACTACAGGGGGACTCTACGAGCAGTACTTC	CASSQTTGGLYEQYF
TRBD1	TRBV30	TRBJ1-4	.	TGTGCCTGGAGTGAAGGACAGGTCTCAGTTAATGAAAAACTGTTTTTT	CAWSEGQVSVNEKLFF
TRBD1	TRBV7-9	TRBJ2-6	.	TGTGCCAGTGCTAGCTTGGAGACTACAGGGGGCTCTGGGGCCAACGTCCTGACTTTC	CASASLETTGGSGANVLTF
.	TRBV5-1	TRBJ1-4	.	TGCGCCAGCAGCTTGGCCCAGGGGGAAAAACTGTTTTTT	CASSLAQGEKLFF
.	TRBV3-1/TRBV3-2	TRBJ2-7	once	TGTGCCAGCAGCCACAAATACGAGCAGTACTTC	CASSHKYEQYF
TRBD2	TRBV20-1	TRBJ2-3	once	TGCAGTGCTAGTGAAGCCGGGACTAGCGGGGGGCTCAGGGATACGCAGTATTTT	CSASEAGTSGGLRDTQYF
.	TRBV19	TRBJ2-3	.	TGTGCCAGTAGACAGAGCAGGGCTCGCACAGATACGCAGTATTTT	CASRQSRARTDTQYF
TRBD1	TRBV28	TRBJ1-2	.	TGTGCCAGCAGTCCAGGACAGGGAAGAACTTATGGCTACACCTTC	CASSPGQGRTYGYTF
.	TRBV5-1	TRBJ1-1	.	TGCGCCAGCAGGGGAGCGGATGCGAACACTGAAGCTTTCTTT	CASRGADANTEAFF
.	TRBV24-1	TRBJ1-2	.	TGTGCCCGCCTCGTGGCACTAAATGGCTACACCTTC	CARLVALNGYTF
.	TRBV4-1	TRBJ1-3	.	TGCGCCAGCAGCCCCTTTACAGGGATTCGAGCAGGAAACACCATATATTTT	CASSPFTGIRAGNTIYF
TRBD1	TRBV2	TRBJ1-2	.	TGTGCCAGCAGTGCCGACTCGACAGGGAATAACTATGGCTACACCTTC	CASSADSTGNNYGYTF
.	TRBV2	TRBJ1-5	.	TGTGCCAGCAGGAGGTCGGTGAACAATCAGCCCCAGCATTTT	CASRRSVNNQPQHF
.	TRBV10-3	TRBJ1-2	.	TGTGCCATCAGTGAGTCCCAGTCCTATGGCTACACCTTC	CAISESQSYGYTF
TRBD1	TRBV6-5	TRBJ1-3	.	TGTGCCAGCAGTTCCGAAAGAAGGACAGGACGAAACACCATATATTTT	CASSSERRTGRNTIYF
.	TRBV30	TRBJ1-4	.	TGTGCCTGGAGTGACGGGATCACTAATGAAAAACTGTTTTTT	CAWSDGITNEKLFF
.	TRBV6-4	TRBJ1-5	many	TGTGCCAGCAGTGAATATAGCAATCAGCCCCAGCATTTT	CASSEYSNQPQHF
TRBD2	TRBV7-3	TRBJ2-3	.	TGTGCCAGCAGCTCCGGGGAGGCCAGCGGGGCGCAGTATTTT	CASSSGEASGAQYF